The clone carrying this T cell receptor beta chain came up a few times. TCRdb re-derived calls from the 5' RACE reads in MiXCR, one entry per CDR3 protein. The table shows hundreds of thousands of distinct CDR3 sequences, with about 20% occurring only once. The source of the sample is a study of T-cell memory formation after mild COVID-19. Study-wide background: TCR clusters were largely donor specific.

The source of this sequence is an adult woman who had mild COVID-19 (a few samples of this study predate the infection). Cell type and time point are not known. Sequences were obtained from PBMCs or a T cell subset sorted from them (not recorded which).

In DNA, the CDR3 is TGTGCCATCAGTGAGTACGGGACAACGGCCACCCAGTACTTC. This encodes CAISEYGTTATQYF. The chain employs TRBV10-3 and TRBJ2-5, with D possibly being TRBD1 (6 bases). The length of the CDR3 is 14 residues. V gave up 1 base and J gave up 8 bases, with 14 bases separating them. Germline V gene data show CDR1 as ENHRY and CDR2 as SYGVKD.